This is a list of T cell receptor beta chains from one sample in a study of blood T cells in healthy people across ages. TCRdb processed the 5' RACE reads anew with MiXCR; each CDR3 protein has one entry. Among around 1.5 million distinct CDR3 sequences listed, roughly 60% were seen once. The sequenced sample was blood. These receptors came from a man aged 18 to 30 in good health. CDR3s include the opening cysteine and the closing phenylalanine or tryptophan. Fields, in order: clone size, J gene, CDR3 length, V gene, D gene, CDR3 DNA, CDR3 protein. A D gene is named only where the DNA matches it firmly. Clone size is shown for a subset of rows, as once, few, many or a class of expanded clone.

>NA|TRBJ1-3|15|TRBV7-9|TRBD1
TGTGCCAGCAGCTCCGGACAGGGTTTCCGAAACACCATATATTTT
CASSSGQGFRNTIYF
>NA|TRBJ2-7|16|TRBV7-9|TRBD1
TGTGCCAGCAGCTTGCCATGGGACAGACCCACCTACGAGCAGTACTTC
CASSLPWDRPTYEQYF
>NA|TRBJ2-7|16|TRBV4-1|NA
TGCGCCAGCAGCCAAGGACGGGGACGGGACTCCTACGAGCAGTACTTC
CASSQGRGRDSYEQYF
>NA|TRBJ2-7|14|TRBV28|NA
TGTGCCAGCAGTTTAGGGATGGCAGCCTACGAGCAGTACTTC
CASSLGMAAYEQYF
>few|TRBJ1-1|12|TRBV20-1|TRBD1
TGCAGTGCTGTCGAGACAGGGTATGAAGCTTTCTTT
CSAVETGYEAFF
>NA|TRBJ2-3|15|TRBV12-3/TRBV12-4|TRBD2
TGTGCCAGCAGTTTACGGCGGGGGGTAACAGATACGCAGTATTTT
CASSLRRGVTDTQYF
>NA|TRBJ2-7|15|TRBV4-1|NA
TGCGCCAGTAGCCAAGAGTGGCGGGCTACCTACGAGCAGTACTTC
CASSQEWRATYEQYF
>NA|TRBJ2-7|15|TRBV4-1|TRBD1
TGCGCCAGCAGCCAATCGGACAGGGGGAGCTACGAGCAGTACTTC
CASSQSDRGSYEQYF
>few|TRBJ2-3|15|TRBV6-2/TRBV6-3|NA
TGTGCCAGCAGTTACTCGACAGGTTACCCAGATACGCAGTATTTT
CASSYSTGYPDTQYF
>NA|TRBJ2-1|16|TRBV11-3|TRBD2
TGTGCCAGCAGCTCAGATCGGACTAGCGGGAGTTATGAGCAGTTCTTC
CASSSDRTSGSYEQFF
>few|TRBJ2-5|14|TRBV12-5|NA
TGTGCTAGTGGTCGTCCGGGACTCCCAGAGACCCAGTACTTC
CASGRPGLPETQYF
>NA|TRBJ2-7|14|TRBV20-1|NA
TGCAGTGCTAGAGAGGGGGTTTCCGCCTACGAGCAGTACTTC
CSAREGVSAYEQYF
>NA|TRBJ1-6|17|TRBV4-3|NA
TGCGCCAGCAGCCAAGAGGGCAGCGGCAGGGTTGGTTCACCCCTCCACTTT
CASSQEGSGRVGSPLHF
>NA|TRBJ2-5|14|TRBV7-2|NA
TGTGCCAGCAGCTTAGCGGGACGAGGAGCGACCCAGTACTTC
CASSLAGRGATQYF
>NA|TRBJ2-5|14|TRBV6-5|NA
TGTGCCAGCAGTTACCGAGGCGTAGCAGAGACCCAGTACTTC
CASSYRGVAETQYF
>NA|TRBJ2-1|10|TRBV6-6|NA
TGTGCCAGCAGTTATGGTGAGCAGTTCTTC
CASSYGEQFF
>once|TRBJ1-2|13|TRBV4-1|NA
TGCGCCAGCAGCTTCGGACCAGGGGATGGCTACACCTTC
CASSFGPGDGYTF
>NA|TRBJ1-2|13|TRBV27|NA
TGTGCCAGCAGTTTGCTAGGGCTCGGTGGCTACACCTTC
CASSLLGLGGYTF
>NA|TRBJ2-1|15|TRBV25-1|NA
TGTGCCAGCAGTCGAGGGGCTTTAATCTACAATGAGCAGTTCTTC
CASSRGALIYNEQFF
>few|TRBJ1-5|15|TRBV12-3/TRBV12-4|TRBD1
TGTGCCAGCAGCCCGACAGGGGTTAGCAATCAGCCCCAGCATTTT
CASSPTGVSNQPQHF
>few|TRBJ1-6|17|TRBV15|TRBD1
TGTGCCACCAGCGGGAATAGGGACAGAAGTTACAATTCACCCCTCCACTTT
CATSGNRDRSYNSPLHF
>NA|TRBJ1-1|14|TRBV25-1|TRBD1
TGTGCCAGCAGTGGACCCGGGACAGTTTGTGAAGCTTTCTTT
CASSGPGTVCEAFF
>NA|TRBJ2-1|15|TRBV20-1|TRBD1
TGCAGTGCTAGGAGTTCCAGGGGGAATTACAATGAGCAGTTCTTC
CSARSSRGNYNEQFF
>NA|TRBJ1-2|17|TRBV5-6|TRBD1
TGTGCCAGCAGCTTGATGCCCAGGGACAGGGCGTCCTATGGCTACACCTTC
CASSLMPRDRASYGYTF
>few|TRBJ2-7|16|TRBV12-3/TRBV12-4|TRBD2
TGTGCCAGCAGCCCCATGACTAGCGGGAGCTCCTACGAGCAGTACTTC
CASSPMTSGSSYEQYF
>NA|TRBJ1-4|16|TRBV6-5|NA
TGTGCCAGCAGTATCCGGGACGGCGCAACTAATGAAAAACTGTTTTTT
CASSIRDGATNEKLFF
>NA|TRBJ2-7|16|TRBV3-1|TRBD1
TGTGCCAGCAGCCAAGAAACTGGGACAGTCTCCTACGAGCAGTACTTC
CASSQETGTVSYEQYF
>NA|TRBJ2-1|16|TRBV19|TRBD2
TGTGCCAGTAGTATGGGCAGTCTAGCGGGGGTCAATGAGCAGTTCTTC
CASSMGSLAGVNEQFF
>NA|TRBJ2-7|13|TRBV4-2|NA
TGTGCCAGCAGTCAGCTTCCGGGATACGAGCAGTACTTC
CASSQLPGYEQYF
>NA|TRBJ2-5|12|TRBV28|NA
TGTGCCAGCAGCCCAAGACCCAGGGCCCAGTACTTC
CASSPRPRAQYF
>NA|TRBJ1-1|15|TRBV4-1|TRBD1
TGCGCCAGCAGCCATCCGGGACAGGGGAACACTGAAGCTTTCTTT
CASSHPGQGNTEAFF
>NA|TRBJ1-3|17|TRBV20-1|NA
TGCAGTGCTAGAGATCTAGGGGATTGGACAACTGGAAACACCATATATTTT
CSARDLGDWTTGNTIYF
>few|TRBJ2-1|18|TRBV5-1|TRBD2
TGTGCCAGCAGTCCCGGACTAGCGGGAGGGTCCTCCTACAATGAGCAGTTCTTC
CASSPGLAGGSSYNEQFF
>NA|TRBJ2-7|12|TRBV6-2/TRBV6-3|TRBD2
TGTGCCAGCTGGGAGGGTGCCTACGAGCAGTACTTC
CASWEGAYEQYF
>NA|TRBJ1-2|11|TRBV7-9|NA
TGTGCCAGCAGCTTAAGCCCCCTGTTCACCTTC
CASSLSPLFTF
>few|TRBJ1-2|16|TRBV4-2|TRBD1
TGTGCCAGCAGCCAAGCAACCGGGACAGGGAGTGGGGGTTACACCTTC
CASSQATGTGSGGYTF
>NA|TRBJ2-7|14|TRBV12-3/TRBV12-4|NA
TGTGCCAGCAGTTGGGACTCGAGCTCCGACGAGCAGTACTTC
CASSWDSSSDEQYF
>once|TRBJ1-6|15|TRBV6-2/TRBV6-3|NA
TGTGCCAGCAGTTACTCCCCGTTCGGGGAATCACCCCTCCACTTT
CASSYSPFGESPLHF
>NA|TRBJ2-5|15|TRBV6-2/TRBV6-3|TRBD1
TGTGCCAGCAGTTATATCGGACAGGCGTCAGAGACCCAGTACTTC
CASSYIGQASETQYF
>NA|TRBJ1-1|14|TRBV15|NA
TGTGCCACCAGCAGAGTTCCTGTAGGGTCACGGGCTTTCTTT
CATSRVPVGSRAFF
>NA|TRBJ2-3|15|TRBV5-1|NA
TGCGCCAGCAGATCGGTCAGGGGAGGTACAGATACGCAGTATTTT
CASRSVRGGTDTQYF
>NA|TRBJ2-7|13|TRBV28|TRBD2
TGTGCCAGCAGAGCGGGAGGGAAATACGAGCAGTACTTC
CASRAGGKYEQYF
>NA|TRBJ2-7|14|TRBV4-1|NA
TGCGCCAGCAGCCTCAACCAAGGGAGACTCGAGCAGTACTTC
CASSLNQGRLEQYF
>NA|TRBJ2-4|17|TRBV21-1|NA
TGTGCCAGCAGCAAAGTTACGGTCACCTTAGCCAAAAACATTCAGTACTTC
CASSKVTVTLAKNIQYF
>NA|TRBJ2-5|15|TRBV20-1|TRBD2
TGCAGTGCCAACGGACTAGCGGGGGACCAAGAGACCCAGTACTTC
CSANGLAGDQETQYF
>few|TRBJ1-2|16|TRBV3-1|NA
TGTGCCAGCAGCCAAGAGGGATCCAACTATAACTATGGCTACACCTTC
CASSQEGSNYNYGYTF
>NA|TRBJ1-4|13|TRBV10-3|NA
TGTGCCATCAGGGACGTTTCAAATGAAAAACCGTTTTTT
CAIRDVSNEKPFF
>NA|TRBJ1-6|18|TRBV28|NA
TGTGCCAGCAGTTTCCCCCAGGGGTCGTCGTCCTATAATTCACCCCTCCACTTT
CASSFPQGSSSYNSPLHF
>few|TRBJ1-3|15|TRBV4-2|NA
TGTGCCAGCAGCCAAGAAGGGAGCTCTGGAAACACCATATATTTT
CASSQEGSSGNTIYF
>NA|TRBJ2-7|14|TRBV20-1|TRBD2
TGCAGTGCTACAGAGCGGGATATGACCTACGAGCAGTACTTC
CSATERDMTYEQYF